Listed here are 26 T cell receptor beta chains from one sample, sequenced in a study of blood T cell repertoires in COVID-19. Only in-frame clones appear in the TCRdb table, and some are missing; sequencing was by immunoSEQ multiplex PCR. The sample lists about 32,000 clones; 87% were seen once. The sample comprised peripheral blood. The source is a man aged 55 to 70 with active COVID-19.

The CDR3 sequence is CASSPGPANYGYTF. Written as DNA, the CDR3 is TGTGCCAGCAGCCCTGGCCCTGCTAACTATGGCTACACCTTC. V usage is TRBV4-2 and J usage is TRBJ1-2; no reliable D call. Trimming cost V 4 bases and J 0 bases, with 9 bases left between them. CDR3 length: 14 amino acids. Germline CDR1 and CDR2: LGHNA and YNFKEQ.

CDR3 nucleotides: TGTGCCAGCAGCTTCCTAGCGGGAGGGAGCTCCTACGAGCAGTACTTC. Protein: CASSFLAGGSSYEQYF. The chain joins TRBV11-2 to TRBJ2-7, with TRBD2 matching 12 bases. V lost 3 bases to trimming and J lost 0 bases; unmatched junction nucleotides: 3. Germline CDR1 reads SGHAT; CDR2 reads FQNNGV. CDR3 length: 16 amino acids.

The J gene is TRBJ2-4, the V gene TRBV19, with TRBD2 matching 8 bases. The CDR3 is 16 amino acids. Per the germline V gene, CDR1 is LNHDA and CDR2 is SQIVND (reference sequence). V lost 5 bases to trimming and J lost 8 bases; unmatched junction nucleotides: 14. Written as DNA, the CDR3 is TGTGCCAGTAGTGCCCACCGGGGGACTAGTTCCGACATTCAGTACTTC. Translation gives CASSAHRGTSSDIQYF.

The V call is TRBV7-2, the J call TRBJ2-2; tentative D call: TRBD2 (6 bases). The germline CDR1 and CDR2 sequences are SGHTA and FQGNSA. The CDR3 has 15 residues. The V gene lost 6 bases and the J gene lost 5 bases, with 16 bases spanning the gap. For the CDR3, the DNA is TGTGCCAGCAGTAAGGGGCGGGGACGGACCGGGGAGCTGTTTTTT. Its translation: CASSKGRGRTGELFF.

In its sample, this clone was seen once. The chain combines TRBV2 with TRBJ2-2; the D gene is possibly TRBD1 (6 bases). The CDR3 is made up of 13 amino acids. Per the germline V gene, CDR1 is SNHLY and CDR2 is FYNNEI. Deletions cut 7 bases from V and 4 bases from J, with 10 bases between. CDR3 sequence reads: CASTLDSTGELFF. The DNA of the CDR3 is TGTGCCAGCACCCTGGACAGCACCGGGGAGCTGTTTTTT.

The V call is TRBV19, the J call TRBJ2-3, with D uncertain. Germline lookup yields CDR1 LNHDA and CDR2 SQIVND (reference sequence). V was cut by 3 bases and J by 1 base, with 11 bases left in between. The CDR3 runs 15 residues. CDR3 coding DNA: TGTGCCAGTAGTATCGTCAGCGAGGGCACAGATACGCAGTATTTT. Amino acids: CASSIVSEGTDTQYF.

The V and J genes are TRBV6-2 or TRBV6-3 and TRBJ2-6, with 11 nucleotides matching TRBD2. CDR1 is MNHEY, CDR2 SVGEGT, per germline. V dropped 5 bases and J dropped 1; count of bases not matched to a gene: 16. CDR3 size: 21 residues. DNA of the CDR3: TGTGCCAGCAGTCGTGGGATAACGGGACTAGCGGCTCTTTCTGGGGCCAACGTCCTGACTTTC. It encodes CASSRGITGLAALSGANVLTF.

The chain combines TRBV4-3 with TRBJ2-2, with D perhaps TRBD2 (6 bases). Germline V gene sequence: CDR1 LGHNA, CDR2 YSLEER. The CDR3 covers 17 residues. V lost 1 base and J lost 5, with 17 bases in between. CDR3 sequence reads: CASSQGWRDRRTGELFF. The CDR3 DNA reads as TGCGCCAGCAGCCAAGGATGGCGGGACCGAAGGACCGGGGAGCTGTTTTTT.

This clone has only one observation. The V and J genes are TRBV2 and TRBJ1-1, with a weak D call TRBD1 (6 bases). Germline V gene lookup returns CDR1 SNHLY and CDR2 FYNNEI. The CDR3 totals 12 residues. Between the trimmed V and J ends, which lost 6 bases and 5 bases, there was a span of 10 bases. The CDR3 DNA reads TGTGCCAGCAGCTACACAGGGACTGAAGCTTTCTTT. Translation gives CASSYTGTEAFF.

The V and J genes are TRBV4-1 and TRBJ1-2, with D maybe TRBD1 (5 bases). The CDR3 length is 15 residues. Between the trimmed V and J ends, which lost 1 base and 4 bases, there was a span of 13 bases. Germline V gene lookup returns CDR1 MGHRA and CDR2 YSYEKL. This CDR3 is CASSQGTGSFYGYTF. CDR3 in DNA: TGCGCCAGCAGCCAAGGCACAGGATCATTCTATGGCTACACCTTC.

The J gene is TRBJ2-2, the V gene TRBV6-6; tentatively, D is TRBD1 (6 bases). Trimming stripped 2 bases from V and 3 bases from J, with 10 bases between. From germline, CDR1 is MNHNY and CDR2 SVGAGI (reference sequence). This CDR3 contains 15 residues. The CDR3 here is CASSYNRADTGELFF. The CDR3 DNA reads as TGTGCCAGCAGTTACAACAGGGCTGACACCGGGGAGCTGTTTTTT.

The chain couples TRBV4-3 to TRBJ2-3; 10 positions agree with TRBD2. In germline, CDR1 is LGHNA, CDR2 YSLEER. V shed 0 bases, J shed 7 bases, and the junction held 10 bases outside the gene matches. The CDR3 is 17 residues long. The CDR3 sequence: CASSQDLTSGAVNTQYF. CDR3 coding DNA: TGCGCCAGCAGCCAAGATCTAACTAGCGGGGCGGTAAATACGCAGTATTTT.

The V and J genes are TRBV5-1 and TRBJ2-3; 10 nucleotides line up with TRBD2. The germline V gene has CDR1 SGHRS and CDR2 YFSETQ. This CDR3 is 17 amino acids long. Unmatched junction bases numbered 12, after V lost 0 bases and J lost 8 bases. The CDR3 protein is CASSLEPYGLAESTQYF. CDR3 nucleotide sequence: TGCGCCAGCAGCTTGGAGCCCTATGGACTAGCGGAGAGTACGCAGTATTTT. The full variable domain, with the rest looked up from reference TRBV5-1 and TRBJ2-3, is KAGVTQTPRYLIKTRGQQVTLSCSPISGHRSVSWYQQTPGQGLQFLFEYFSETQRNKGNFPGRFSGRQFSNSRSEMNVSTLELGDSALYLCASSLEPYGLAESTQYFGPGTRLTVL.

This clone was picked up a small number of times. The chain combines TRBV7-9 with TRBJ2-7, with TRBD2 identical over 9 bases. The V segment lost 5 bases and the J segment 6 bases; nucleotides outside the gene matches: 14. This CDR3 spans 16 amino acids. Germline loops: CDR1 SEHNR, CDR2 FQNEAQ (reference sequence). CDR3 residues: CASSRLGAGGHVEQYF. DNA of the CDR3: TGTGCCAGCAGCCGACTTGGGGCGGGAGGGCATGTCGAGCAGTACTTC.

This clone is a singleton in its sample. The rearrangement uses TRBV2 and TRBJ1-1; 8 nucleotides line up with TRBD1. V shed 6 bases and J 1 base; nucleotides not matched to a gene: 4. This CDR3 spans 14 amino acids. CDR1 and CDR2 from the germline V gene are SNHLY and FYNNEI. CDR3 sequence (DNA): TGTGCCAGCAGGGCCGGACAGGGGAACACTGAAGCTTTCTTT. Protein sequence: CASRAGQGNTEAFF.

The chain employs TRBV5-1 and TRBJ2-2, with 10 positions matching TRBD1. V was clipped by 4 bases and J by 2 bases; unmatched bases: 8. There are 17 residues in the CDR3. Germline loops: CDR1 SGHRS, CDR2 YFSETQ. CDR3 protein: CASSNPGQGSNTGELFF. The CDR3 coding sequence is TGCGCCAGCAGCAACCCGGGACAGGGGTCTAACACCGGGGAGCTGTTTTTT. Variable domain in full (rest from reference TRBV5-1 and TRBJ2-2): KAGVTQTPRYLIKTRGQQVTLSCSPISGHRSVSWYQQTPGQGLQFLFEYFSETQRNKGNFPGRFSGRQFSNSRSEMNVSTLELGDSALYLCASSNPGQGSNTGELFFGEGSRLTVL.

The chain links TRBV7-7 to TRBJ2-5; D may be TRBD1 (6 bases). V lost 5 bases, J lost 5 bases, and 18 bases lay in between. Germline CDR1 SSHAT, CDR2 FNYEAQ (reference sequence). The CDR3 length is 15 residues. The CDR3 here is CASSPSQGRGETQYF. The CDR3 DNA follows: TGTGCCAGCAGCCCCTCACAGGGAAGAGGGGAGACCCAGTACTTC.

The chain combines TRBV3-1 (or the pseudogene TRBV3-2) with TRBJ2-7; the match to TRBD1 covers 9 bases. The trim removed 5 bases at V and 5 bases at J, leaving 7 bases unmatched. Looked up from germline, CDR1 is LGHDT and CDR2 is YNNKEL (reference sequence). The CDR3 totals 14 residues. The CDR3 bases are TGTGCCAGCAGCTCCCGGGACAGGGCCCACGAGCAGTACTTC. Its protein product is CASSSRDRAHEQYF.

The chain carries TRBV6-5 and TRBJ1-2; possible D gene TRBD1, 5 bases. CDR3 length equals 13 residues. Germline-derived CDR1 and CDR2 are MNHEY and SVGAGI. V lost 6 bases to trimming and J lost 5 bases, with 13 bases between them. The chain's CDR3 is CASRATGDYGYTF. The DNA for the CDR3 is TGTGCCAGCAGGGCCACGGGGGATTATGGCTACACCTTC.

The CDR3 DNA is TGTGCCAGCTTCGACAGCCTGAACACTGAAGCTTTCTTT. This gives the protein CASFDSLNTEAFF. The V call is TRBV7-8, the J call TRBJ1-1, with TRBD1 as a possible D gene (5 bases). V was cut by 8 bases and J by 0 bases, with 10 bases left in between. Germline CDR1 SGHVS, CDR2 FQNEAQ. This CDR3 has 13 amino acids.

This chain uses TRBV4-3 with TRBJ1-1; D might be TRBD1 (5 bases). This CDR3 contains 15 residues. CDR1 LGHNA and CDR2 YSLEER come from the germline V gene. Trimming took off 4 bases at V and 4 bases at J, with 16 bases between the two ends. The DNA for the CDR3 is TGCGCCAGCAGCCCCTCAGGGTTATCGGGCACTGAAGCTTTCTTT. Its translation is CASSPSGLSGTEAFF.

The chain carries TRBV29-1 and TRBJ2-3; TRBD1 matches at 8 bases. CDR1 is SQVTM, CDR2 ANQGSEA, per germline. The CDR3 length is 13 residues. The J segment lost 2 bases and the V segment lost 6 bases, leaving 4 bases of the junction unmatched. The CDR3 DNA is TGCAGCGTCGACAGGGGTGACACAGATACGCAGTATTTT. Its translation: CSVDRGDTDTQYF.

This clone has only a few counts. V gene TRBV19 combines with J gene TRBJ1-5; no clear D. CDR3 length: 12 amino acids. V gave up 5 bases and J gave up 4 bases, with 6 bases separating them. Germline CDR1 and CDR2: LNHDA and SQIVND (reference sequence). The CDR3 is CASSHGNQPQHF. Written as DNA, the CDR3 is TGTGCCAGTAGTCACGGGAATCAGCCCCAGCATTTT.

The genes are TRBV5-5 and TRBJ1-1; TRBD1 matches 7 bases. The CDR3 totals 14 residues. Germline CDR1 is SGHKS and CDR2 is YYEKEE (reference sequence). V shed 0 bases, J shed 3 bases, and the junction held 2 bases outside the gene matches. CDR3 sequence: CASSLGGGDTEAFF. Written as DNA, the CDR3 is TGTGCCAGCAGCTTGGGAGGGGGCGACACTGAAGCTTTCTTT.

V is TRBV6-5 and J is TRBJ1-1; tentatively, D is TRBD1 (5 bases). The CDR3 is made up of 16 amino acids. V gave up 1 base and J gave up 1 base, with 13 bases separating them. Germline V gives CDR1 MNHEY, CDR2 SVGAGI. CDR3 nucleotide sequence: TGTGCCAGCAGTTACTACCGCACGGGGGGGAACACTGAAGCTTTCTTT. The encoded protein is CASSYYRTGGNTEAFF.

The chain combines TRBV19 with TRBJ2-7; possibly TRBD1 for D (6 bases). The V and J ends lost 3 bases and 5 bases respectively, with 11 bases between them. Germline V gene data show CDR1 as LNHDA and CDR2 as SQIVND (reference sequence). The CDR3 consists of 13 residues. The CDR3 is CASSMRAGDEQYF. The CDR3 bases are TGTGCCAGTAGTATGAGGGCAGGGGACGAGCAGTACTTC.